Ten or more counts support the clone carrying this T cell receptor beta chain. This sample is drawn from a study of lung T cells in sarcoidosis with Löfgren's syndrome. For the study at large: Löfgren's syndrome patients were the main repertoire analysis focus.

TCRdb itself ran the reads through MiXCR, one entry per CDR3 protein. The table lists 15,000 to 20,000 distinct CDR3 sequences, about 20% of them singletons, with around 4.1% in the top ten. The germline CDR1 and CDR2 sequences are SEHNR and FQNEAQ (reference sequence). The CDR3 consists of 14 residues. V lost 5 bases and J 2 bases, leaving 12 bases between the germline ends. The sequence came from a human donor with sarcoidosis (Löfgren's syndrome or another form), or a control subject (not recorded which). The V call is TRBV7-9, the J call TRBJ1-2; maybe TRBD1 (5 bases). Sequenced input: CD4+ T cells from PBMCs. CDR3 sequence reads: CASSPREGNYGYTF. The CDR3 bases are TGTGCCAGCAGCCCCCGTGAGGGGAACTATGGCTACACCTTC.